The 19 T cell receptor beta chains reported below all come from one sample, sequenced in a study of cytomegalovirus exposure and HLA in healthy donors. PCR amplification relied on 60 Vbeta primers (plus 13 Jbeta primers). Produced via immunoSEQ multiplex PCR; TCRdb's table is partial and in-frame only. In the table there are 85,000 to 120,000 clones, 75% of which are singletons. The sequencing sample was made of PBMCs. The origin of the receptors is a male donor in good health and CMV-seropositive.

The chain uses TRBV5-1 and TRBJ1-2, with D tentatively TRBD1 (6 bases). Trimming left V 4 bases short and J 2 bases short, with 18 bases between. Germline V CDR1 and CDR2: SGHRS, YFSETQ. The CDR3 has 16 amino acids. This CDR3 reads CASSPYQGKANYGYTF. In nucleotides, the CDR3 is TGCGCCAGCAGCCCTTACCAGGGGAAGGCGAACTATGGCTACACCTTC.

The chain employs TRBV6-6 and TRBJ1-5; no firm D call. Germline V lookup: CDR1 MNHNY, CDR2 SVGAGI (reference sequence). CDR3 length equals 15 residues. Trimming removed 0 bases at V and 2 bases at J, with 8 bases between. CDR3 sequence: CASSYSRAGNQPQHF. The CDR3 region has the DNA TGTGCCAGCAGTTACTCGAGGGCTGGCAATCAGCCCCAGCATTTT.

The chain employs TRBV6-5 and TRBJ1-1; D might be TRBD1 (5 bases). The CDR3 covers 12 residues. The ends were cut back, 6 bases at V and 6 bases at J, with 11 bases in the middle. Germline V lookup: CDR1 MNHEY, CDR2 SVGAGI. CDR3 residues: CASRKGVAEAFF. The DNA of the CDR3 is TGTGCCAGCAGGAAAGGGGTCGCTGAAGCTTTCTTT.

This rearrangement joins TRBV19 to TRBJ1-1; possibly TRBD1 for D (5 bases). This CDR3 region has 13 residues. Trimming pared 5 bases from V and 5 bases from J, leaving 12 bases between. CDR1 is LNHDA and CDR2 is SQIVND in the germline V gene (reference sequence). Here the CDR3 reads CASSRTSLTEAFF. The CDR3 nucleotides are TGTGCCAGTAGTCGGACAAGCCTAACTGAAGCTTTCTTT.

In its sample, this clone was seen a few times. This sequence joins TRBV12-5 and TRBJ2-1; 8 nucleotides line up with TRBD1. With V trimmed by 6 bases and J by 2 bases, 6 bases remained unmatched. The CDR3 is 15 residues long. CDR1 LGHNT and CDR2 FRNRAP come from the germline V gene. CDR3 in DNA: TGTGCTAGTGGCCGACAGGGGCCCACCTACAATGAGCAGTTCTTC. Amino acid sequence: CASGRQGPTYNEQFF.

In DNA form, the CDR3 reads TGTGCCAGCCGAGCCTACGGGGAGGGAAACACCATATATTTT. Amino acid sequence: CASRAYGEGNTIYF. The gene calls are TRBV6-5 and TRBJ1-3; no clear D gene. Germline V gives CDR1 MNHEY, CDR2 SVGAGI. The length of the CDR3 is 14 residues. Trimming removed 8 bases at V and 4 bases at J, with 15 bases between.

The chain is built from TRBV9 and TRBJ1-1; D gene unclear. V lost 4 bases to trimming and J lost 4 bases, with 11 bases between them. The CDR3 is made up of 13 amino acids. CDR1 and CDR2 from the germline V gene are SGDLS and YYNGEE. CDR3 sequence: CASSSRAGTEAFF. The CDR3 DNA follows: TGTGCCAGCAGCTCTCGGGCGGGCACTGAAGCTTTCTTT.

This sequence joins TRBV9 and TRBJ1-6, with TRBD1 matching over 7 bases. The V gene's germline CDR1 is SGDLS and CDR2 YYNGEE. The V gene end was trimmed by 0 bases and the J gene end by 10 bases; junction bases not matched to a gene: 7. There are 15 residues in the CDR3. The CDR3 region is CASSVEGAIGSPLHF. The DNA of the CDR3 is TGTGCCAGCAGCGTAGAGGGGGCGATTGGATCACCCCTCCACTTT.

As DNA, the CDR3 is TGTGCCAGCAGCTTGGCCCGGACAGACTATTTAATCAATCAGCCCCAGCATTTT. Protein: CASSLARTDYLINQPQHF. The chain combines TRBV7-6 with TRBJ1-5; tentatively, D is TRBD1 (6 bases). The length of the CDR3 is 18 residues. Trimming took 3 bases from V and 3 from J, leaving 21 bases between them. The germline V gene has CDR1 SGHVS and CDR2 FNYEAQ.

This clone has a handful of counts. V is TRBV7-9 and J is TRBJ2-2; 10 nucleotides match TRBD2. This CDR3 contains 16 residues. Germline loops: CDR1 SEHNR, CDR2 FQNEAQ (reference sequence). The CDR3 sequence: CSTPKLAGANTGELFF. CDR3 sequence (DNA): TGTTCCACCCCTAAGCTAGCGGGGGCGAACACCGGGGAGCTGTTTTTT.

J is TRBJ2-4 and V is TRBV6-1; no firm D call. CDR3 length: 15 residues. The V end was cut by 4 bases, the J end by 0 bases, with 10 bases between. Germline CDR1 reads MNHNS; CDR2 reads SASEGT. The CDR3 coding sequence is TGTGCCAGCAGTGCGGGTGTACTAGCCAAAAACATTCAGTACTTC. This gives the protein CASSAGVLAKNIQYF.

The chain has TRBV6-5 and TRBJ1-3; 8 bases line up with TRBD1. The CDR3 spans 16 residues. J lost 7 bases, V lost 0 bases, and 8 bases had no gene match. Germline V gene data show CDR1 as MNHEY and CDR2 as SVGAGI. The CDR3 sequence is CASSYSRTGIGNTIYF. In DNA, the CDR3 is TGTGCCAGCAGTTACTCGAGGACAGGGATTGGGAACACCATATATTTT.

V is TRBV6-1 and J is TRBJ2-7, with 12 bases aligning to TRBD1. The CDR3 extends over 14 amino acids. The germline V gene encodes CDR1 MNHNS and CDR2 SASEGT. V trimming: 4 bases; J trimming: 7 bases; junction bases outside the gene matches: 5. The CDR3 nucleotides are TGTGCCAGCAGTGCTGGGACAGGGGGCAGAGAGCAGTACTTC. Translated, it gives CASSAGTGGREQYF.

The V call is TRBV7-9, the J call TRBJ2-1; 12 nucleotides align to TRBD2. V shed 5 bases, J shed 8 bases, and the junction held 4 bases outside the gene matches. The CDR3 has 14 amino acids. CDR1 and CDR2 from the germline V gene are SEHNR and FQNEAQ (reference sequence). The chain's CDR3 is CASSQGLAGYEQFF. The CDR3 DNA sequence: TGTGCCAGCAGCCAGGGACTAGCGGGTTATGAGCAGTTCTTC.

This clone occurred a few times. V usage is TRBV28 and J usage is TRBJ2-3; 9 nucleotides line up with TRBD2. CDR3 length equals 16 residues. The J segment lost 6 bases and the V segment lost 0 bases, leaving 7 bases of the junction unmatched. Germline V lookup: CDR1 MDHEN, CDR2 SYDVKM. CDR3 residues: CASSLWTSGQRDTQYF. CDR3 bases: TGTGCCAGCAGTTTATGGACTAGCGGCCAGAGGGATACGCAGTATTTT.

This chain joins TRBV4-2 and TRBJ2-1; TRBD2 might be the D (5 bases). The V and J ends lost 7 bases and 0 bases respectively, with 10 bases between them. This CDR3 has 14 amino acids. Germline V lookup: CDR1 LGHNA, CDR2 YNFKEQ. CDR3 amino acids: CASTQLGSYNEQFF. In nucleotides, the CDR3 is TGTGCCAGCACACAACTAGGCTCCTACAATGAGCAGTTCTTC.

The J gene is TRBJ2-5, the V gene TRBV6-5, with D possibly matching TRBD1 (5 bases). The CDR3 is 15 amino acids. V lost 6 bases, J lost 2 bases, and 16 bases lay in between. Germline assignment: CDR1 MNHEY and CDR2 SVGAGI. CDR3 nucleotides: TGTGCCAGCAGGGAGCAAGGGGCACCACAAGAGACCCAGTACTTC. Amino acid sequence: CASREQGAPQETQYF.

The chain carries TRBV15 and TRBJ2-7; 7 nucleotides agree with TRBD1. After removal of 10 bases from V and 3 bases from J, the junction contained 9 bases not matched to a gene. The CDR3 covers 13 residues. Germline V lookup: CDR1 LNHNV, CDR2 YYDKDF (reference sequence). The CDR3 is CAIATGAGYEQYF. The CDR3 region has the DNA TGTGCCATAGCAACAGGGGCCGGCTACGAGCAGTACTTC.

The sample holds one count of this clone. Its ends do not fully match the called genes, so a read error is possible. V gene TRBV7-7 combines with J gene TRBJ2-3, with 8 bases matching TRBD2. The germline V gene encodes CDR1 SSHAT and CDR2 FNYEAQ (reference sequence). CDR3 size: 18 residues. CDR3 nucleotide sequence: TGTGCTAGCAGCCCAGCTACGGCTAGCGGGTCTAGCACAGATACGCAGTATTTT. Protein product: CASSPATASGSSTDTQYF.